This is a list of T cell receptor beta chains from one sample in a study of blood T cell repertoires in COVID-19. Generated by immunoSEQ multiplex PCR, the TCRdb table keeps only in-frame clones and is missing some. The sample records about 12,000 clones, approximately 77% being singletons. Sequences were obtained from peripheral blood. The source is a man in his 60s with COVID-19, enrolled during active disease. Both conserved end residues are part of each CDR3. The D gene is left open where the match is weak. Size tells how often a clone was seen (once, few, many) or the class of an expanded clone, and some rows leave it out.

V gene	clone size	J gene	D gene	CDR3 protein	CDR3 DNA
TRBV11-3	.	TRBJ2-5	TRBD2	CASSLGTSGSGGWETQYF	TGTGCCAGCAGCCTTGGGACTAGCGGGAGTGGAGGGTGGGAGACCCAGTACTTC
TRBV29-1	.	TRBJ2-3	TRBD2	CSVERPGLQDTQYF	TGCAGCGTTGAAAGACCGGGACTACAGGATACGCAGTATTTT
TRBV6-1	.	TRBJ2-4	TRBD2	CASSELAGGRAKNIQYF	TGTGCCAGCAGTGAACTAGCGGGAGGGCGGGCCAAAAACATTCAGTACTTC
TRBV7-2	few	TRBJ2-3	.	CASSLEVTGVHTDTQYF	TGTGCCAGCAGCTTAGAGGTGACAGGTGTACACACAGATACGCAGTATTTT
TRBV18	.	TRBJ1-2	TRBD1	CASSGDSLRRGYTF	TGTGCCAGCTCAGGGGACAGCCTGCGGCGTGGCTACACCTTC
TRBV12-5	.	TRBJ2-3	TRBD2	CASGTTSGRSTDTQYF	TGTGCTAGTGGTACTACTAGCGGGAGGAGCACAGATACGCAGTATTTT
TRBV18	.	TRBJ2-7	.	CASSPSAAGREQYF	TGTGCCAGCTCCCCGTCGGCGGCGGGCCGCGAGCAGTACTTC
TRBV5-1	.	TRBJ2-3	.	CASSFNPPADTSTDTQYF	TGCGCCAGCAGCTTCAACCCCCCAGCGGATACTAGCACAGATACGCAGTATTTT
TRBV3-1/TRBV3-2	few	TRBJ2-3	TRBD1	CASSQNRGTGGTDTQYF	TGTGCCAGCAGCCAAAATCGGGGGACAGGGGGCACAGATACGCAGTATTTT
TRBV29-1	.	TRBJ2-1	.	CSVEEVGGASSGNEQFF	TGCAGCGTTGAAGAGGTGGGGGGGGCCAGTTCGGGAAATGAGCAGTTCTTC
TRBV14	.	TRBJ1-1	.	CASSPWGGRTEAFF	TGTGCCAGCAGCCCGTGGGGGGGGCGCACTGAAGCTTTCTTT
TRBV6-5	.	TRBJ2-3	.	CASSLLGGSEDTQYF	TGTGCCAGCAGTTTACTGGGGGGTTCGGAGGATACGCAGTATTTT
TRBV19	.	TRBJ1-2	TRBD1	CASRASNRGTGNGYTF	TGTGCCAGTAGAGCCAGCAATAGGGGGACAGGGAATGGCTACACCTTC
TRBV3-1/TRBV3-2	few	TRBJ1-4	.	CASSQGGLGGEKLFF	TGTGCCAGCAGCCAAGGAGGCCTGGGTGGTGAAAAACTGTTTTTT
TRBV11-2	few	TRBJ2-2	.	CASSLGAGYTGELFF	TGTGCCAGCAGCTTAGGTGCCGGGTACACCGGGGAGCTGTTTTTT
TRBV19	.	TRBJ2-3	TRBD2	CASSIGGLAGADTQYF	TGTGCCAGTAGTATAGGAGGACTAGCGGGGGCAGATACGCAGTATTTT
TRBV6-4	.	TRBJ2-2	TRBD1	CASSAGGSGELFF	TGTGCCAGCAGCGCAGGGGGTTCCGGGGAGCTGTTTTTT
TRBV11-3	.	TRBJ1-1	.	CASSLERGTEAFF	TGTGCCAGCAGCTTAGAAAGGGGAACTGAAGCTTTCTTT
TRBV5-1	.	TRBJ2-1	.	CASKGGDNEQFF	TGCGCCAGCAAAGGGGGGGACAATGAGCAGTTCTTC
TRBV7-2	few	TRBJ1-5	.	CASSFDGGNQPQHF	TGTGCCAGCAGCTTTGACGGGGGGAATCAGCCCCAGCATTTT
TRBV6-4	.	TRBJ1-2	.	CASSDTPGGGGYTF	TGTGCCAGCAGTGACACCCCGGGGGGAGGAGGCTACACCTTC
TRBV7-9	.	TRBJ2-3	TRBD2	CASSPAGAINTDTQYF	TGTGCCAGCAGCCCAGCGGGGGCCATAAACACAGATACGCAGTATTTT
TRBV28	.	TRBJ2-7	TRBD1	CASSLGTGGDYEQYF	TGTGCCAGCAGTCTCGGGACAGGGGGGGACTACGAGCAGTACTTC
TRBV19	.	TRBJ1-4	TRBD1	CASNPGTGDPTTNEKLFF	TGTGCCAGCAATCCCGGGACAGGGGATCCCACAACTAATGAAAAACTGTTTTTT
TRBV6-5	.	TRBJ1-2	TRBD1	CASSTGQGAWGGYTF	TGTGCCAGCAGTACCGGACAGGGGGCTTGGGGAGGCTACACCTTC
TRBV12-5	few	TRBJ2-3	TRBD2	CASGWNSGVDTQYF	TGTGCTAGTGGTTGGAATAGCGGGGTAGATACGCAGTATTTT
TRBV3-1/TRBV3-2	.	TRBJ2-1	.	CASSTWTGSGNEQFF	TGTGCCAGCAGCACCTGGACGGGGTCAGGTAATGAGCAGTTCTTC
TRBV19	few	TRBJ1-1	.	CASLKRTEGTEAFF	TGTGCCAGCCTTAAACGGACAGAGGGCACTGAAGCTTTCTTT
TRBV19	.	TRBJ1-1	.	CASKKDPRALGEAFF	TGTGCCAGTAAGAAGGACCCGAGGGCGCTAGGTGAAGCTTTCTTT
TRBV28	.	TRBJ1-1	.	CASSLSPTAGGYTEAFF	TGTGCCAGCAGTTTAAGCCCCACAGCGGGAGGCTACACTGAAGCTTTCTTT
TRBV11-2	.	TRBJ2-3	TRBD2	CASSPSGGRRPDTQYF	TGTGCCAGCAGCCCCTCCGGCGGGAGGAGACCAGATACGCAGTATTTT
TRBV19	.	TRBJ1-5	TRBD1	CARGKTGSRNQPQHF	TGTGCCAGAGGAAAGACAGGGTCCCGCAATCAGCCCCAGCATTTT
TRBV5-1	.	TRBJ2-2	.	CASSDRPNTGELFF	TGCGCCAGCAGCGACAGACCGAACACCGGGGAGCTGTTTTTT
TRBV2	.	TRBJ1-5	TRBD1	CASSGTGSNQPQHF	TGTGCCAGCAGTGGGACAGGGAGCAATCAGCCCCAGCATTTT
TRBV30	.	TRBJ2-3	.	CACPPMPPTGTDTQYF	TGTGCCTGTCCCCCCATGCCGCCCACTGGCACAGATACGCAGTATTTT
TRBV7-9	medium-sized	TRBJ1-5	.	CASSAPGFQPQHF	TGTGCCAGCAGCGCACCAGGGTTTCAGCCCCAGCATTTT
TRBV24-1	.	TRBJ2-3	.	CATSDFSVSDTQYF	TGTGCCACCAGTGATTTCTCGGTATCAGATACGCAGTATTTT
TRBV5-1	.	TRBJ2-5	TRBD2	CASSLGHSGGARETQYF	TGCGCCAGCAGCTTGGGTCATAGCGGGGGGGCCAGAGAGACCCAGTACTTC
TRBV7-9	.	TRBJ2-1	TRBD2	CASSSPRLAGVYEQFF	TGTGCCAGCAGCTCGCCCCGTCTAGCGGGAGTATATGAGCAGTTCTTC
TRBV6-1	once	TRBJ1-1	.	CASSELWKGKEVEAFF	TGTGCCAGCAGTGAATTATGGAAGGGGAAAGAGGTCGAAGCTTTCTTT